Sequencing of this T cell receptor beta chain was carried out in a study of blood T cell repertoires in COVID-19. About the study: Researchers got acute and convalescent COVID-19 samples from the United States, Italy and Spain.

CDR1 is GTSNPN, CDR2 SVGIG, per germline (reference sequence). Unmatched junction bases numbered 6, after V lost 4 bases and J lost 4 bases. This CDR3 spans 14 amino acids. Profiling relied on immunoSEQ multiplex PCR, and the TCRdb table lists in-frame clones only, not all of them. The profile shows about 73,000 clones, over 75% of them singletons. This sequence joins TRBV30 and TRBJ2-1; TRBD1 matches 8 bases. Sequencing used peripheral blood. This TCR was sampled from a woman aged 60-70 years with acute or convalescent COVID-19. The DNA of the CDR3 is TGTGCCTGGAACCGGGACAGGAGGTACAATGAGCAGTTCTTC. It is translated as CAWNRDRRYNEQFF. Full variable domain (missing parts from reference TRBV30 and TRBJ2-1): SQTIHQWPATLVQPVGSPLSLECTVEGTSNPNLYWYRQAAGRGLQLLFYSVGIGQISSEVPQNLSASRPQDRQFILSSKKLLLSDSGFYLCAWNRDRRYNEQFFGPGTRLTVL.